These 25 T cell receptor beta chains were all obtained from the same sample, sequenced in a study of shared clonotypes between healthy human individuals (dated by TCRdb to between 2020 and 2021). Libraries were built with the immunoSEQ multiplex PCR assay. In its TCRdb copy, this immuneACCESS table keeps in-frame sequences only and misses some clones. Where compared with another copy, unresolved V genes explain less than half of these, and the others have no known cause. In this sample the table shows about 580,000 clones, roughly 98% of which occur a single time. The ten largest clones add up to 0.3% of the sample. CD8 naive samples consisted of CD45RO-negative cells that were positively selected for CCR7, yielding a CD45RA+CCR7+ population without TemRA cells. Sequenced input: naive CD8+ T cells sorted from blood. Read against the paper, the sample's cell subset or site label means: CD45RA+CCR7+. These receptors were obtained from a man aged 30-40 years in good health.

CDR3 sequence (DNA): TGCGCCACCCAGTTGGGGTACCAAGAGACCCAGTACTTC. This translates into CATQLGYQETQYF. J is TRBJ2-5 and V is TRBV10-2; unclear D gene. Germline V CDR1 and CDR2: WSHSY, SAAADI. The CDR3 extends over 13 amino acids. The V end was cut by 10 bases, the J end by 0 bases, with 12 bases between.

A remark on this clone: The sample has other DNA sequences that encode this CDR3 too. The chain couples TRBV11-2 to TRBJ2-1, with 11 bases that match TRBD2. Trimming took 5 bases from V and 2 from J; bases not matched to a gene: 2. The germline V gene encodes CDR1 SGHAT and CDR2 FQNNGV. The CDR3 consists of 15 residues. The CDR3 DNA reads TGTGCCAGCAGCCAGACTAGCGGGACCTACAATGAGCAGTTCTTC. Residues: CASSQTSGTYNEQFF.

This clone was recorded once. The chain combines TRBV7-6 with TRBJ2-2, with D unresolved. Trimming pared 5 bases from V and 1 base from J, leaving 8 bases between. The germline V gene has CDR1 SGHVS and CDR2 FNYEAQ. The CDR3 runs 14 residues. The CDR3 DNA is TGTGCCAGCAGCCCAACGGGGAACACCGGGGAGCTGTTTTTT. This sequence encodes CASSPTGNTGELFF.

The rearrangement joins TRBV7-8 to TRBJ2-3, with no clear D. CDR1 and CDR2 from the germline V gene are SGHVS and FQNEAQ. This CDR3 spans 19 amino acids. Trimming removed 1 base at V and 4 bases at J, with 24 bases between. The CDR3 loop reads CASSLDVRGLSRRPDTQYF. The DNA for the CDR3 is TGTGCCAGCAGCTTAGACGTGCGTGGTTTGTCAAGAAGACCAGATACGCAGTATTTT.

This sequence joins TRBV5-6 and TRBJ2-7; 12 bases agree with TRBD2. Unmatched junction bases numbered 9, after V lost 4 bases and J lost 1 base. This CDR3 is 17 amino acids long. Germline V gives CDR1 SGHDT, CDR2 YYEEEE. This CDR3 reads CASSPGLAGLVSYEQYF. CDR3 nucleotide sequence: TGTGCCAGCAGCCCTGGACTAGCGGGGCTAGTTTCCTACGAGCAGTACTTC.

The chain employs TRBV7-7 and TRBJ1-1; D remains unclear. This CDR3 is built from 15 residues. The germline V gene encodes CDR1 SSHAT and CDR2 FNYEAQ (reference sequence). V lost 5 bases and J 3 bases, leaving 16 bases between the germline ends. CDR3 coding DNA: TGTGCCAGCAGCCGATATGACACTTTGGACACTGAAGCTTTCTTT. As protein: CASSRYDTLDTEAFF.

With regard to this clone: At one end, the junction sequence differs from germline, possibly due to a read error. The CDR3 region is CASSFGTGFSNEQFF. The CDR3 nucleotides are TGTGCTAGCAGCTTCGGGACAGGGTTCTCGAATGAGCAGTTCTTC. J is TRBJ2-1 and V is TRBV7-7, with 9 bases lining up with TRBD1. CDR3 length: 15 amino acids. The V gene's germline CDR1 is SSHAT and CDR2 FNYEAQ (reference sequence).

This chain links TRBV5-1 with TRBJ2-2, with TRBD2 matching 7 bases. The CDR3 is 17 residues long. From germline, CDR1 is SGHRS and CDR2 YFSETQ. J lost 2 bases, V lost 0 bases, and 7 bases had no gene match. The CDR3 DNA reads TGCGCCAGCAGCTTGGTGCCCAGCGGGACCAACACCGGGGAGCTGTTTTTT. It encodes CASSLVPSGTNTGELFF.

The chain links TRBV5-6 to TRBJ1-2, with D unclear. V lost 0 bases and J lost 3, with 12 bases in between. This CDR3 has 15 residues. CDR1 is SGHDT and CDR2 is YYEEEE in the germline V gene. CDR3 region: CASSLGEARHYGYTF. In DNA form, the CDR3 reads TGTGCCAGCAGCTTGGGGGAGGCAAGACACTATGGCTACACCTTC.

The CDR3 reads CASSFGPSPTYEQYF. The CDR3 DNA follows: TGTGCCAGCAGCTTCGGGCCAAGCCCCACCTACGAGCAGTACTTC. The V call is TRBV5-5, the J call TRBJ2-7; D not certain. Germline CDR1 is SGHKS and CDR2 is YYEKEE (reference sequence). CDR3 length: 15 residues. V lost 2 bases, J lost 2 bases, and 14 bases lay in between.

This sequence joins TRBV6-5 and TRBJ1-5; D ambiguous. Trimming cost V 8 bases and J 0 bases, with 8 bases left between them. This CDR3 is built from 13 residues. The germline gives CDR1 MNHEY, CDR2 SVGAGI. The CDR3 coding sequence is TGTGCCAGCGCCGGCGATAGCAATCAGCCCCAGCATTTT. It yields the protein CASAGDSNQPQHF.

The chain joins TRBV15 to TRBJ2-1, with 7 bases aligning to TRBD2. Germline V CDR1 and CDR2: LNHNV, YYDKDF (reference sequence). V lost 0 bases to trimming and J lost 2 bases; unmatched junction nucleotides: 1. CDR3 length: 15 amino acids. The CDR3 coding sequence is TGTGCCACCAGCAGAGATGCGGGGGCCTACAATGAGCAGTTCTTC. Protein sequence: CATSRDAGAYNEQFF.

The V call is TRBV28, the J call TRBJ2-2, with D perhaps matching TRBD2 (6 bases). The germline V and J ends were trimmed by 3 bases and 7 bases, with 18 bases remaining between them. This CDR3 has 16 amino acids. Germline assignment: CDR1 MDHEN and CDR2 SYDVKM. The DNA of the CDR3 is TGTGCCAGCAGTTTGGAGGGATCTATTTTCGGCGGGGAGCTGTTTTTT. Protein: CASSLEGSIFGGELFF.

CDR3: CASSGEGQGNQPQHF. CDR3 DNA: TGTGCCAGCAGCGGGGAGGGACAGGGCAATCAGCCCCAGCATTTT. This chain joins TRBV9 and TRBJ1-5; 8 nucleotides align to TRBD1. CDR1 is SGDLS, CDR2 YYNGEE, per germline. This CDR3 is 15 amino acids long. The trim removed 3 bases at V and 2 bases at J, leaving 4 bases unmatched.

The rearrangement joins TRBV7-9 to TRBJ1-2, with D uncertain. The germline V gene encodes CDR1 SEHNR and CDR2 FQNEAQ (reference sequence). V lost 7 bases and J lost 6, with 12 bases in between. The CDR3 is made up of 12 amino acids. CDR3: CASTAGLHGYTF. CDR3 nucleotides: TGTGCCAGCACCGCCGGCCTCCATGGCTACACCTTC.

J is TRBJ2-7 and V is TRBV7-9, with 8 positions matching TRBD1. The ends lost 5 bases at V and 2 bases at J; junction bases unmatched: 5. Germline CDR1 is SEHNR and CDR2 is FQNEAQ (reference sequence). CDR3 length equals 14 residues. DNA of the CDR3: TGTGCCAGCAGCCCGACGACAGGGGCCTACGAGCAGTACTTC. Translated, it gives CASSPTTGAYEQYF.

The chain combines TRBV27 with TRBJ1-1, with D possibly being TRBD1 (6 bases). Germline V CDR1 and CDR2: MNHEY, SMNVEV (reference sequence). With 5 bases removed from V and 3 bases from J, the gap between germline ends came to 13 bases. The CDR3 consists of 14 residues. This chain's CDR3 is CASSRGQRDTEAFF. The CDR3 bases are TGTGCCAGCAGTAGAGGACAGAGAGACACTGAAGCTTTCTTT.

V and J are TRBV19 and TRBJ2-7; possible D gene TRBD1, 5 bases. V was pared by 3 bases and J by 3 bases, with 9 bases between. This CDR3 is built from 13 residues. From germline, CDR1 is LNHDA and CDR2 SQIVND (reference sequence). Here the CDR3 DNA reads TGTGCCAGTAGTATTGGACATAGCTACGAGCAGTACTTC. It translates to CASSIGHSYEQYF. Based on the CDR3 plus reference TRBV19 and TRBJ2-7, the full variable domain is DGGITQSPKYLFRKEGQNVTLSCEQNLNHDAMYWYRQDPGQGLRLIYYSQIVNDFQKGDIAEGYSVSREKKESFPLTVTSAQKNPTAFYLCASSIGHSYEQYFGPGTRLTVT.

The gene calls are TRBV7-9 and TRBJ1-2; 7 bases are a match to TRBD1. The germline CDR1 and CDR2 sequences are SEHNR and FQNEAQ (reference sequence). Unmatched junction bases numbered 6, after V lost 5 bases and J lost 0 bases. The CDR3 spans 15 residues. The CDR3 sequence: CASSLGQAANYGYTF. The DNA for the CDR3 is TGTGCCAGCAGCCTCGGACAGGCCGCTAACTATGGCTACACCTTC.

The chain is built from TRBV7-6 and TRBJ2-7, with 10 bases fitting TRBD1. The germline V gene encodes CDR1 SGHVS and CDR2 FNYEAQ. The J segment lost 2 bases and the V segment lost 5 bases, leaving 3 bases of the junction unmatched. This CDR3 has 14 residues. The CDR3 protein is CASSAGTGAYEQYF. CDR3 coding DNA: TGTGCCAGCAGCGCCGGGACAGGGGCCTACGAGCAGTACTTC. Variable domain in full (rest from reference TRBV7-6 and TRBJ2-7): GAGVSQSPRYKVTKRGQDVALRCDPISGHVSLYWYRQALGQGPEFLTYFNYEAQQDKSGLPNDRFSAERPEGSISTLTIQRTEQRDSAMYRCASSAGTGAYEQYFGPGTRLTVT.

V usage is TRBV5-1 and J usage is TRBJ2-7; D unresolved. The CDR3 is 13 amino acids. V was pared by 6 bases and J by 4 bases, with 14 bases between. In germline, CDR1 is SGHRS, CDR2 YFSETQ. This chain's CDR3 is CASTTFPGYEQYF. The CDR3 DNA is TGCGCCAGCACTACCTTCCCAGGATACGAGCAGTACTTC.

V gene TRBV29-1 combines with J gene TRBJ2-5; D is unclear. CDR1 and CDR2 (germline): SQVTM, ANQGSEA. V was clipped by 7 bases and J by 5 bases, with 14 bases between them. CDR3 length: 12 amino acids. CDR3 residues: CSAGDGWETQYF. The CDR3 DNA reads TGCAGCGCCGGAGACGGCTGGGAGACCCAGTACTTC.

This chain uses TRBV27 with TRBJ2-1; no definite D call. Germline CDR1 MNHEY, CDR2 SMNVEV (reference sequence). V was clipped by 5 bases and J by 1 base, with 12 bases between them. The CDR3 is made up of 15 amino acids. The CDR3 nucleotides read TGTGCCAGCAGTACCAATCCCGAGTCCTACAATGAGCAGTTCTTC. Translation: CASSTNPESYNEQFF.

This sequence joins TRBV19 and TRBJ2-1; the D gene is possibly TRBD2 (6 bases). Deletions cut 4 bases from V and 6 bases from J, with 19 bases between. Germline loops: CDR1 LNHDA, CDR2 SQIVND (reference sequence). This CDR3 contains 16 residues. CDR3 nucleotide sequence: TGTGCCAGTAGTAAACTCCTACTAGCAGGAGGCAATGAGCAGTTCTTC. Translated: CASSKLLLAGGNEQFF.

As for this clone: Other DNA sequences of this sample code for an identical CDR3. The chain recombines TRBV19 with TRBJ2-7; D ambiguous. The CDR3 length is 11 residues. Trimming took 3 bases from V and 4 from J, leaving 4 bases between them. Germline CDR1 reads LNHDA; CDR2 reads SQIVND (reference sequence). The CDR3 protein is CASSIGYEQYF. As DNA, the CDR3 is TGTGCCAGTAGTATCGGTTACGAGCAGTACTTC.